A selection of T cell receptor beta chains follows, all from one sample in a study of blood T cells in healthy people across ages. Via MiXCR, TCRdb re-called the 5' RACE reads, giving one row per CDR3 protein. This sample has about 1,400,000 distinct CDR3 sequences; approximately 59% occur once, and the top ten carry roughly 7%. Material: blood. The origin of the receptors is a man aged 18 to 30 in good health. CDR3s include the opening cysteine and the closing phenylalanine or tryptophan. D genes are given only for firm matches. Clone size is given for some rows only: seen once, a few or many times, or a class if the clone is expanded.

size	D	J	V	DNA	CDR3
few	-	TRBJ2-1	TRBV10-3	TGTGCCAGCGGGATTGACAATGAGCAGTTCTTC	CASGIDNEQFF
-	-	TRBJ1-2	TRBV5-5	TGTGCCAGCAGCTTATGGGTGGGTTGGACAGCCGGTGGCTACACCTTC	CASSLWVGWTAGGYTF
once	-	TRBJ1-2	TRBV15	TGTGCCACCAGCCCCCGAACGGCTAACTATGGCTACACCTTC	CATSPRTANYGYTF
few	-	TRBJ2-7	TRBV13	TGTGCCAGCAGCGACGGGGACTACGAGCAGTACTTC	CASSDGDYEQYF
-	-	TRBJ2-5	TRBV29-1	TGCAGCGTTGAAGGGCGTATCGACAGGTACCAAGAGACCCAGTACTTC	CSVEGRIDRYQETQYF
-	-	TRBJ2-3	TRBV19	TGTGCCAGTAGTATGGGTGGGGAAGATACGCAGTATTTT	CASSMGGEDTQYF
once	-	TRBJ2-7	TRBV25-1	TGTGCCAGCAGTGAGATGGAAAAAGCCTACGAGCAGTACTTC	CASSEMEKAYEQYF
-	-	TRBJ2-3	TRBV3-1	TGTGCCAGCAGCCACGGGACGGCTAGCACAGATACGCAGTATTTT	CASSHGTASTDTQYF
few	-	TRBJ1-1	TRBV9	TGTGCCAGCAGGCCATGGGACAACGAGAACACTGAAGCTTTCTTT	CASRPWDNENTEAFF
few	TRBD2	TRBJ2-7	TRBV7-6	TGTGCCAGCAGCCCATCTAGCGGGAGTCGGCACGAGCAGTACTTC	CASSPSSGSRHEQYF
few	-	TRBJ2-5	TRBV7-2	TGTGCCAGCAGCTTGGCCCTATTGGGGGCCTGGGGGGAGACCCAGTACTTC	CASSLALLGAWGETQYF
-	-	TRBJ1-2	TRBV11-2	TGTGCCAGCAGCGCCCGGGACCACTACACCTTC	CASSARDHYTF
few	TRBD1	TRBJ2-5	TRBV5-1	TGCGCCAGCAGCTGGGGGACAGCCTTCCAAGAGACCCAGTACTTC	CASSWGTAFQETQYF
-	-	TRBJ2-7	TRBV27	TGTGCCAGCAGTTTACAATTTGATGCCCCCTACGAGCAGTACTTC	CASSLQFDAPYEQYF
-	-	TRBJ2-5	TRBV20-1	TGCAGTGCTAGAGAGTCGGGTCAAGAGACCCAGTACTTC	CSARESGQETQYF
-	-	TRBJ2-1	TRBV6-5	TGTACCAGCACCGACGGGACTTATAATGAGCAGTTCTTC	CTSTDGTYNEQFF
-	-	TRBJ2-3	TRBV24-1	TGTGCCACCAGTGATGCGTTGAGCACAGATACGCAGTATTTT	CATSDALSTDTQYF
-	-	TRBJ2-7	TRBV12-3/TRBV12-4	TGTGCCAGCAGTTTTGTACACAGACCCTACGAGCAGTACTTC	CASSFVHRPYEQYF
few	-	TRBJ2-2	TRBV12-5	TGTGCTAGTGGTTTAGGCGGGGAGAACACCGGGGAGCTGTTTTTT	CASGLGGENTGELFF
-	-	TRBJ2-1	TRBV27	TGTGCCAGCAGTTTGGACAGACACAATGAGCAGTTCTTC	CASSLDRHNEQFF
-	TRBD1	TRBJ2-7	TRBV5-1	TGCGCCAGCAGCGGAAACAGGGACAGCGAGCAGTACTTC	CASSGNRDSEQYF
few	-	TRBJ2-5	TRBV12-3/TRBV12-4	TGTGCCATTGGGACGCTGGAGACCCAGTACTTC	CAIGTLETQYF
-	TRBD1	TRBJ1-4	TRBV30	TGTGCCTGGACCAGGGGGCCACGTAATGAAAAACTGTTTTTT	CAWTRGPRNEKLFF
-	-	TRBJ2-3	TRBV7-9	TGTGCCAGCAGCTCCCTGGCGGGGCCTGTTCCAGATACGCAGTATTTT	CASSSLAGPVPDTQYF
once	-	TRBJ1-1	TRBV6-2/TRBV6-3	TGTGCCAGCAGTTACTCCGGCGGATTACTTGAAGCTTTCTTT	CASSYSGGLLEAFF
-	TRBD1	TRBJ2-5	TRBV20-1	TGCAGTGCCCCCGGGACAGGGTCAGAGACCCAGTACTTC	CSAPGTGSETQYF
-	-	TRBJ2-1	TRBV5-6	TGTGCCAGCAGGGGACCGCAGGCCCCCCACAATGAGCAGTTCTTC	CASRGPQAPHNEQFF
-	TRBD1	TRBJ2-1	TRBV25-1	TGTGCCAGCAGTGAATTAGGGACAGCTCAAGAGACCCAGTTCTTC	CASSELGTAQETQFF
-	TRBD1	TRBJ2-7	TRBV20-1	TGCAGTGCTACAGAACCGGGACAGGGTCATCGCGAGCAGTACTTC	CSATEPGQGHREQYF
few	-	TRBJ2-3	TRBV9	TGTGCCAGCAGCTTCACCGACCCGGCGGATACGCAGTATTTT	CASSFTDPADTQYF
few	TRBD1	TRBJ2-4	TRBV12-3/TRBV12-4	TGTGCCAGCAGTTTTAGACAGGGTGCTAAGAAAAACATTCAGTACTTC	CASSFRQGAKKNIQYF
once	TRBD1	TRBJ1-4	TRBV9	TGTGCCAGCAGCGTAGATAACAGGGGGTTTGAAAAACTGTTTTTT	CASSVDNRGFEKLFF
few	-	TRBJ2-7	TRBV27	TGTGCCAGCGGCAGGGGGGGGAACTCCTACGAGCAGTACTTC	CASGRGGNSYEQYF
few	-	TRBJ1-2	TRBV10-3	TGTGCCATCCGGGGCGAGGGAATCGTTTATGGCTACACCTTC	CAIRGEGIVYGYTF
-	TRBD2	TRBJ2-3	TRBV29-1	TGCAGCGTTTTTCCGGCGGGGGTAACAGATACGCAGTATTTT	CSVFPAGVTDTQYF
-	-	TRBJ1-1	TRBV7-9	TGTGCCAGCAGCCCCGGGGCTCTTTCCGCTGAAGCTTTCTTT	CASSPGALSAEAFF
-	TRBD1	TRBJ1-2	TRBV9	TGTGCCAGCAGCGTAACCCAGGGGGGGCCTGGCTACACCTTC	CASSVTQGGPGYTF
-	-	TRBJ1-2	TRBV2	TGTGCCAGCAGTACACTTGAACACTATGGCTACACCTTC	CASSTLEHYGYTF
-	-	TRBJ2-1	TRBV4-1	TGCGCCAGCAGCCAAGATGGCAGGGGCGATGAGCAGTTCTTC	CASSQDGRGDEQFF
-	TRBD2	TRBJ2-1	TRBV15	TGTGCCACCAGCAGAGAAACGGGAGGGGTCAATGAGCAGTTCTTC	CATSRETGGVNEQFF
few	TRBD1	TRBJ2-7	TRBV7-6	TGTGCCAGCAGCTCCATGGGGGACAGCGGCCCCTACGAGCAGTACTTC	CASSSMGDSGPYEQYF
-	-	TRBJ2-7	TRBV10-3	TGTGCCATCAGAGAGGTCGAGGAGCAGTACTTC	CAIREVEEQYF
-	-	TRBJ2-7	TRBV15	TGTGCCACCAGCAGAGTTGAGGGCGGATACGAGCAGTACTTC	CATSRVEGGYEQYF
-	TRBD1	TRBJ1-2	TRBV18	TGTGCCAGCTCACCGGCTGCAGGGGGCGCGGGCTACACCTTC	CASSPAAGGAGYTF
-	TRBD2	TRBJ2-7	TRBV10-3	TGTGCCATCAGTGATCCACTAAGCGGGGGTGCCTACGAGCAGTACTTC	CAISDPLSGGAYEQYF
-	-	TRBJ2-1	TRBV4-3	TGCGCCAGCAGCCAAGAAAGTCCGGGGGCCTCCTACAATGAGCAGTTCTTC	CASSQESPGASYNEQFF
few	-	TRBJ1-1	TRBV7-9	TGTGCCAGCAGTCCTTCTGGGAACACTGAAGCTTTCTTT	CASSPSGNTEAFF
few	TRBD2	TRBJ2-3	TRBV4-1	TGCGCCAGCAGCCAAGATCCCAGCGGGGGGGGTGATACGCAGTATTTT	CASSQDPSGGGDTQYF
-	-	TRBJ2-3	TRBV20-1	TGCAGTGCTTCCGGAACCGGGACCAGAAGCACAGATACGCAGTATTTT	CSASGTGTRSTDTQYF
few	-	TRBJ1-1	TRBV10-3	TGTGCCATCAGTGAGTCTACAGGGAACACTGAAGCTTTCTTT	CAISESTGNTEAFF
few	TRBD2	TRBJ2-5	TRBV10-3	TGTGCCATCAGTGTGGTAGCGGGGGGACAAGAGACCCAGTACTTC	CAISVVAGGQETQYF
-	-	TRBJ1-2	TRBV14	TGTGCCAGCAGCCAAGACCTCGGACGTCCGAGTCTCGGCTACACCTTC	CASSQDLGRPSLGYTF
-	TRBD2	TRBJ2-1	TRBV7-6	TGTGCCAGCAGCCCGCAAGCGGGGAGCTCCTACAATGAGCAGTTCTTC	CASSPQAGSSYNEQFF
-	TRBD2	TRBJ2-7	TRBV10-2	TGCGCCAGCAGTGAGTTTGTGACTAGCTATCCCTACGAGCAGTACTTC	CASSEFVTSYPYEQYF
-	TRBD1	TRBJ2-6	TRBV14	TGTGCCAGCAGCCAAAGGACAGGCCTCTCTGGGGCCAACGTCCTGACTTTC	CASSQRTGLSGANVLTF